This is a list of T cell receptor beta chains from one sample in a study of CD4+ T cells in melanoma. Method: immunoSEQ multiplex PCR; TCRdb's copy keeps in-frame clones and lacks some. This sample has more than 8,500 clones, with almost 70% found just once. Sequencing was performed on peripheral blood. The receptors originated from a human donor with melanoma. CDR3s include the opening cysteine and the closing phenylalanine or tryptophan. D genes are given only for firm matches. Size values are once, few and many counts, or a class for expanded clones, and some rows have none.

few | TRBJ2-7 | TRBD2 | TRBV7-8 | CASSPRVAGEVEQYF | TGTGCCAGCAGCCCCCGGGTAGCGGGGGAGGTAGAGCAGTACTTC
few | TRBJ2-3 | TRBD2 | TRBV5-4 | CASSSSAGRTDTQYF | TGTGCCAGCAGCTCTTCAGCGGGGCGCACAGATACGCAGTATTTT
medium-sized | TRBJ2-7 | TRBD1 | TRBV7-2 | CASSSYRGSYEQYF | TGTGCCAGCAGCTCCTACAGGGGTTCTTACGAGCAGTACTTC
- | TRBJ1-5 | TRBD1 | TRBV14 | CASSPGQAHPQHF | TGTGCCAGCAGCCCCGGACAGGCGCACCCCCAGCATTTT
once | TRBJ2-7 | - | TRBV5-6 | CASSSEGRKVSYEQYF | TGTGCCAGCAGCTCGGAAGGAAGGAAGGTTTCCTACGAGCAGTACTTC
- | TRBJ2-6 | - | TRBV2 | CASSESVNYITSGANVLTF | TGTGCCAGCAGTGAGTCAGTAAATTATATAACCTCTGGGGCCAACGTCCTGACTTTC
- | TRBJ1-4 | - | TRBV10-2 | CASSESRTVVNEKLFF | TGCGCCAGCAGTGAGTCGAGGACGGTGGTTAATGAAAAACTGTTTTTT
- | TRBJ1-2 | - | TRBV5-4 | CASSLGQFNTF | TGTGCCAGCAGCTTGGGGCAGTTCAACACCTTC
- | TRBJ1-1 | - | TRBV15 | CATSRDVGREAFF | TGTGCCACCAGCAGAGATGTCGGGAGAGAAGCTTTCTTT
few | TRBJ1-5 | TRBD1 | TRBV6-6 | CASTRTGGAGQPQHF | TGTGCCAGCACCCGGACAGGGGGTGCGGGTCAGCCCCAGCATTTT
- | TRBJ1-2 | - | TRBV9 | CASSAPEGGGNYGYTF | TGTGCCAGCAGCGCCCCCGAAGGGGGGGGAAACTATGGCTACACCTTC
- | TRBJ1-6 | - | TRBV5-1 | CASSLESLGNSPLHF | TGCGCCAGCAGCTTGGAGTCGTTGGGTAATTCACCCCTCCACTTT
- | TRBJ2-5 | - | TRBV11-2 | CASSLEPLRGGRETQYF | TGTGCCAGCAGCTTAGAACCCCTAAGGGGCGGACGAGAGACCCAGTACTTC
- | TRBJ2-5 | - | TRBV21-1 | CASPRTGEYF | TGTGCCAGCCCCCGGACAGGGGAGTACTTC
- | TRBJ1-6 | TRBD1 | TRBV7-9 | CASSFGQENSPLHF | TGTGCCAGCAGCTTTGGACAGGAGAATTCACCCCTCCACTTT
once | TRBJ2-7 | - | TRBV2 | CASRPGQNYEQYF | TGTGCCAGCAGACCGGGGCAGAACTACGAGCAGTACTTC
- | TRBJ1-2 | - | TRBV7-6 | CASSLGTGSGYTF | TGTGCCAGCAGCTTAGGCACAGGGTCTGGCTACACCTTC
few | TRBJ1-2 | - | TRBV27 | CASRVGGHGYTF | TGTGCCAGCAGGGTGGGGGGTCATGGCTACACCTTC
large | TRBJ2-1 | TRBD1 | TRBV27 | CASSLSRGLLNEQFF | TGTGCCAGCAGTTTATCCAGGGGGCTCTTGAATGAGCAGTTCTTC
- | TRBJ1-3 | - | TRBV28 | CASSVVTGLHSGNTIYF | TGTGCCAGCAGTGTGGTCACGGGACTGCACTCTGGAAACACCATATATTTT
- | TRBJ1-1 | - | TRBV5-1 | CASSLGVVGGGWDTEAFF | TGCGCCAGCAGCTTGGGAGTCGTCGGTGGGGGGTGGGACACTGAAGCTTTCTTT
- | TRBJ2-2 | - | TRBV27 | CASSLRGAENTGELFF | TGTGCCAGCAGTCTCCGGGGGGCAGAGAACACCGGGGAGCTGTTTTTT
- | TRBJ2-1 | - | TRBV11-3 | CASSLGGYGEQFF | TGTGCCAGCAGCTTAGGAGGGTATGGTGAGCAGTTCTTC
- | TRBJ2-2 | TRBD2 | TRBV13 | CASSSRRLAGGRGTGELFF | TGTGCCAGCAGCTCTCGAAGACTAGCGGGGGGCCGAGGCACCGGGGAGCTGTTTTTT
- | TRBJ2-3 | - | TRBV7-9 | CASSSAWGEGTDTQYF | TGTGCCAGCAGCTCCGCTTGGGGGGAGGGCACAGATACGCAGTATTTT
- | TRBJ2-1 | - | TRBV6-6 | CAGGQASEQFF | TGTGCCGGGGGGCAGGCCAGCGAGCAGTTCTTC
few | TRBJ2-1 | TRBD1 | TRBV12-5 | CASGWDREQFF | TGTGCTAGTGGTTGGGACAGAGAGCAGTTCTTC
- | TRBJ1-1 | TRBD1 | TRBV11-2 | CASSPGQLQIEAFF | TGTGCCAGCAGCCCGGGACAGCTCCAGATAGAAGCTTTCTTT
once | TRBJ1-1 | - | TRBV27 | CASSLDGARDTEAFF | TGTGCCAGCAGTTTAGATGGGGCGCGGGACACTGAAGCTTTCTTT
once | TRBJ1-1 | - | TRBV9 | CASSQAYRGTEAFF | TGTGCCAGCAGCCAAGCTTATCGGGGCACTGAAGCTTTCTTT
medium-sized | TRBJ2-7 | - | TRBV19 | CASSPGTTSERELSSYEQYF | TGTGCCAGTAGCCCTGGGACAACAAGCGAACGCGAATTGAGCTCCTACGAGCAGTACTTC
- | TRBJ1-2 | - | TRBV28 | CASSLIVRDGYTF | TGTGCCAGCAGTTTGATCGTCAGGGATGGCTACACCTTC
- | TRBJ1-6 | TRBD1 | TRBV18 | CASSPDRGGSPLHF | TGTGCCAGCTCACCGGACAGGGGAGGTTCACCCCTCCACTTT
few | TRBJ1-1 | - | TRBV4-1 | CASSQATEAFF | TGCGCCAGCAGCCAAGCCACTGAAGCTTTCTTT
few | TRBJ2-7 | - | TRBV28 | CASSFSSYEQYF | TGTGCCAGCAGTTTCAGCTCCTACGAGCAGTACTTC
- | TRBJ2-4 | - | TRBV7-8 | CASSLGSHRNIQYF | TGTGCCAGCAGCTTAGGAAGCCATCGAAACATTCAGTACTTC
- | TRBJ2-2 | - | TRBV25-1 | CASSEGLLTGELFF | TGTGCCAGCAGTGAAGGCCTCCTCACCGGGGAGCTGTTTTTT
- | TRBJ2-7 | - | TRBV6-5 | CASSYSSGLPYEQYF | TGTGCCAGCAGTTACTCCTCCGGGCTGCCCTACGAGCAGTACTTC
- | TRBJ2-7 | - | TRBV6-6 | CASSLAVYEQYF | TGTGCCAGCAGTTTGGCGGTCTACGAGCAGTACTTC
- | TRBJ2-5 | - | TRBV10-1 | CASSFQETQYF | TGCGCCAGCAGCTTTCAAGAGACCCAGTACTTC
- | TRBJ1-5 | TRBD1 | TRBV19 | CASSIGGDSRLRSNQPQHF | TGTGCCAGTAGTATAGGAGGGGACAGCCGTCTAAGGAGCAATCAGCCCCAGCATTTT
few | TRBJ2-5 | - | TRBV7-9 | CASSKGHQETQYF | TGTGCCAGCAGCAAGGGCCACCAAGAGACCCAGTACTTC
medium-sized | TRBJ2-1 | - | TRBV6-5 | CASSYRQSYEQFF | TGTGCCAGCAGTTACCGACAGTCCTATGAGCAGTTCTTC
- | TRBJ2-3 | - | TRBV27 | CASSNGNRDTQYF | TGTGCCAGCAGCAACGGGAATAGGGATACGCAGTATTTT
- | TRBJ1-1 | TRBD1 | TRBV7-2 | CASSLMGQGTEAFF | TGTGCCAGCAGCTTAATGGGACAGGGGACTGAAGCTTTCTTT
- | TRBJ1-1 | - | TRBV30 | CAWNSGSGTEAFF | TGTGCCTGGAACAGCGGGTCTGGCACTGAAGCTTTCTTT
- | TRBJ2-7 | TRBD1 | TRBV19 | CASNTGTGNREQYF | TGTGCCAGTAACACCGGGACAGGGAATCGCGAGCAGTACTTC
- | TRBJ2-2 | - | TRBV7-5 | CASSFPTSGNTGELFF | TGTGCCAGCAGCTTCCCGACTAGCGGGAACACCGGGGAGCTGTTTTTT
- | TRBJ1-6 | - | TRBV6-6 | CASSYGTDYSPLHF | TGTGCCAGCAGTTATGGTACAGATTATTCACCCCTCCACTTT
- | TRBJ1-5 | - | TRBV7-3 | CASSSPAGAGNNQPQHF | TGTGCCAGCAGCTCCCCTGCTGGGGCAGGGAACAATCAGCCCCAGCATTTT
once | TRBJ1-6 | - | TRBV2 | CASRSPGGTLHF | TGTGCCAGCAGGAGCCCCGGAGGGACCCTCCACTTT
- | TRBJ2-3 | - | TRBV5-6 | CASSGSGSRVPDTQYF | TGTGCCAGCAGCGGATCTGGTTCGAGGGTCCCAGATACGCAGTATTTT
- | TRBJ2-7 | - | TRBV5-1 | CASSWSGRSDRYEQYF | TGCGCCAGCAGCTGGTCGGGGCGCTCCGACCGCTACGAGCAGTACTTC